This TCR beta chain was found in a study of blood T cell repertoires in COVID-19. This clone was counted only a few times. The repertoire was sequenced with immunoSEQ multiplex PCR; TCRdb's copy has only in-frame clones and lacks some. The sample lists roughly 250,000 clones; approximately 90% were seen once. Per germline, CDR1 SGHVS and CDR2 FQNEAQ. Deletions cut 1 base from V and 2 bases from J, with 12 bases between. There are 15 residues in the CDR3. Sequencing was done on a sample of peripheral blood. The receptor was isolated from a man aged 55 to 70 who had recovered from COVID-19. The rearrangement links TRBV7-8 to TRBJ2-7; perhaps TRBD2 as D (7 bases). The CDR3 protein is CASSLEGGPTYEQYF. CDR3 in DNA: TGTGCCAGCAGCTTAGAGGGGGGGCCTACCTACGAGCAGTACTTC.